These 17 T cell receptor beta chains originate from one sample sequenced in a study of siplizumab effects on memory and regulatory T cells. The method was immunoSEQ multiplex PCR; TCRdb's version includes in-frame clones alone and lacks a portion of them. The table has over 55,000 clones, 83% seen once. The sequenced sample consisted of memory CD4+ T cells sorted from blood. The source of these receptors is a human donor in good health.

The CDR3 loop reads CASSPTAGGEQYF. The CDR3 bases are TGTGCCAGCTCACCGACAGCGGGGGGCGAGCAGTACTTC. The V and J genes are TRBV18 and TRBJ2-5; 9 bases agree with TRBD2. The J call may be incorrect, as the DNA end agrees better with TRBJ2-7. The CDR3 extends over 13 amino acids. CDR1 KGHSH and CDR2 LQKENI come from the germline V gene.

The CDR3 bases are TGTGCCAGCGGCCACGTGAGGGACGGGCAGCCCCAGCATTTT. Translated: CASGHVRDGQPQHF. This chain connects TRBV6-1 to TRBJ1-5; weak D call: TRBD1 (5 bases). V was cut by 8 bases and J by 7 bases, with 18 bases left in between. Germline values: CDR1 MNHNS, CDR2 SASEGT. CDR3 length equals 14 residues.

The genes are TRBV18 and TRBJ2-1; TRBD2 agrees at 9 bases. After removal of 0 bases from V and 6 bases from J, the junction contained 6 bases not matched to a gene. The CDR3 length is 16 residues. Germline assignment: CDR1 KGHSH and CDR2 LQKENI. The CDR3 DNA reads TGTGCCAGCTCACCACCGGGGCTAGCGGGAATCAATGAGCAGTTCTTC. It is translated as CASSPPGLAGINEQFF.

The V gene is TRBV10-3, the J gene TRBJ1-1; TRBD1 agrees at 8 bases. V shed 2 bases, J shed 11 bases, and the junction held 13 bases outside the gene matches. Germline values: CDR1 ENHRY, CDR2 SYGVKD. The CDR3 runs to 15 residues. The DNA of the CDR3 is TGTGCCATCAGTGAGGGCGTCCAGGGGGCGGTTGCGGCTTTCTTT. This gives the protein CAISEGVQGAVAAFF.

This chain connects TRBV7-6 to TRBJ2-1, with 14 bases that match TRBD2. The germline V gene encodes CDR1 SGHVS and CDR2 FNYEAQ. There are 19 residues in the CDR3. V was clipped by 5 bases and J by 0 bases; unmatched bases: 9. The CDR3 is CASSLRLAGGLSSYNEQFF. The CDR3 region has the DNA TGTGCCAGCAGCCTGAGACTAGCGGGGGGGCTAAGCTCCTACAATGAGCAGTTCTTC.

The chain is built from TRBV5-4 and TRBJ2-3, with 9 bases aligning to TRBD1. Germline CDR1 is SGHNT and CDR2 is YYREEE (reference sequence). V trimming: 4 bases; J trimming: 4 bases; junction bases outside the gene matches: 7. The CDR3 is 15 residues long. The CDR3 nucleotides are TGTGCCAGCAGCCCGGGACAGGGTAGGTCAGATACGCAGTATTTT. It translates to CASSPGQGRSDTQYF.

This chain connects TRBV19 to TRBJ2-7; 9 bases line up with TRBD2. The CDR3 totals 15 residues. CDR1 and CDR2 (germline): LNHDA, SQIVND (reference sequence). V shed 3 bases and J 4 bases; nucleotides not matched to a gene: 7. The CDR3: CASSILAGGVYEQYF. In DNA, the CDR3 is TGTGCCAGTAGTATTCTCGCGGGAGGGGTTTACGAGCAGTACTTC. Full variable domain (rest looked up from reference TRBV19 and TRBJ2-7): DGGITQSPKYLFRKEGQNVTLSCEQNLNHDAMYWYRQDPGQGLRLIYYSQIVNDFQKGDIAEGYSVSREKKESFPLTVTSAQKNPTAFYLCASSILAGGVYEQYFGPGTRLTVT.

The chain combines TRBV5-8 with TRBJ1-4; D uncertain. This CDR3 spans 14 amino acids. V lost 4 bases and J lost 4, with 11 bases in between. Germline V gene lookup returns CDR1 SGHTS and CDR2 YDEGEE. CDR3 residues: CASSGVESNEKLFF. The CDR3 DNA follows: TGTGCCAGCAGCGGGGTGGAAAGTAATGAAAAACTGTTTTTT.

The chain carries TRBV10-3 and TRBJ2-1, with 11 positions matching TRBD2. The trim removed 6 bases at V and 6 bases at J, leaving 4 bases unmatched. Looked up from germline, CDR1 is ENHRY and CDR2 is SYGVKD. CDR3 size: 14 residues. Here the CDR3 reads CAIRGTSGGNEQFF. CDR3 DNA sequence: TGTGCCATCAGGGGGACTAGCGGAGGCAATGAGCAGTTCTTC.

On this clone: Relative to the germline gene, one junction end is altered; a read error may explain this. V is TRBV7-8 and J is TRBJ1-2, with D possibly TRBD1 on 6 matching bases. This CDR3 has 14 amino acids. Per the germline V gene, CDR1 is SGHVS and CDR2 is FQNEAQ. Here the CDR3 reads CASSLLGAGSSMKF. The CDR3 bases are TGTGCCAGCAGCTTATTGGGGGCAGGGAGCTCTATGAAATTC.

The V call is TRBV5-1, the J call TRBJ2-7; D may correspond to TRBD1 or TRBD2 (5 bases each). Trimming left V 4 bases short and J 0 bases short, with 11 bases between. The CDR3 length is 14 residues. Germline V gene lookup returns CDR1 SGHRS and CDR2 YFSETQ. CDR3 bases: TGCGCCAGCAGCCCGACCGGGACCTCCTACGAGCAGTACTTC. It specifies CASSPTGTSYEQYF.

In this sample, this clone turned up once. The V and J genes are TRBV7-9 and TRBJ2-7, with TRBD1 matching over 7 bases. V lost 5 bases, J lost 0 bases, and 7 bases stayed unmatched. Germline V lookup: CDR1 SEHNR, CDR2 FQNEAQ (reference sequence). This CDR3 is 15 amino acids long. Here the CDR3 reads CASSPTGTVSYEQYF. CDR3 DNA sequence: TGTGCCAGCAGCCCTACCGGGACAGTCTCCTACGAGCAGTACTTC.

V gene TRBV7-3 combines with J gene TRBJ2-2, with D uncertain. The CDR3 runs 14 residues. CDR1 is SGHTA and CDR2 is FQGTGA in the germline V gene. V lost 2 bases to trimming and J lost 6 bases, with 10 bases between them. The CDR3 coding sequence is TGTGCCAGCAGCTTAGATAGTATGGCCGGGGAGCTGTTTTTT. The encoded protein is CASSLDSMAGELFF.

The chain carries TRBV2 and TRBJ2-5; the D is unclear. Trimming cost V 3 bases and J 1 base, with 6 bases left between them. Germline values: CDR1 SNHLY, CDR2 FYNNEI. This CDR3 is 13 amino acids long. The chain's CDR3 is CASSDVSQETQYF. DNA of the CDR3: TGTGCCAGCAGTGACGTAAGCCAAGAGACCCAGTACTTC.

The rearrangement uses TRBV18 and TRBJ2-7; TRBD1 matches at 10 bases. CDR3 length: 14 residues. Germline V gene lookup returns CDR1 KGHSH and CDR2 LQKENI. Trimming took 3 bases from V and 6 from J; bases not matched to a gene: 5. The CDR3 spells CASSPGTGVVEQYF. The CDR3 bases are TGTGCCAGCTCACCTGGGACAGGGGTTGTCGAGCAGTACTTC.

This clone was counted only a few times. The rearrangement joins TRBV6-1 to TRBJ1-1; D remains ambiguous. The germline V gene encodes CDR1 MNHNS and CDR2 SASEGT. V lost 6 bases, J lost 2 bases, and 10 bases lay in between. The CDR3 is 13 residues long. CDR3 protein: CASRVLVNTEAFF. The CDR3 DNA sequence: TGTGCCAGCAGGGTCCTGGTTAACACTGAAGCTTTCTTT.

J is TRBJ2-7 and V is TRBV6-5; TRBD2 aligns across 8 bases. Germline V gives CDR1 MNHEY, CDR2 SVGAGI. The CDR3 sequence is 15 residues long. V shed 5 bases, J shed 1 base, and the junction held 7 bases outside the gene matches. The CDR3 protein is CASSRLATFSYEQYF. The CDR3 coding sequence is TGTGCCAGCAGTAGACTAGCGACCTTTTCCTACGAGCAGTACTTC.